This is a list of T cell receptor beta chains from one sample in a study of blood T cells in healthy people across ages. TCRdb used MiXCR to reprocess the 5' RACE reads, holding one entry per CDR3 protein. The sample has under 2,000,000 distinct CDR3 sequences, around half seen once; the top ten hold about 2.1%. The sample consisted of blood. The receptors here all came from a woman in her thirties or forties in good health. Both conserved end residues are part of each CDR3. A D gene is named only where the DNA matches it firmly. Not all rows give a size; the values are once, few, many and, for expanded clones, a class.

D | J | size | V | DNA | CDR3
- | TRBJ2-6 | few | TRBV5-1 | TGCGCCAGCAGCTTGGTAACGGGGGGCACTGGGGCCAACGTCCTGACTTTC | CASSLVTGGTGANVLTF
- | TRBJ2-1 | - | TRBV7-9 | TGTGCCAGCAGCACCGGGGGAGCCCCGAGCTCCTACAATGAGCAGTTCTTC | CASSTGGAPSSYNEQFF
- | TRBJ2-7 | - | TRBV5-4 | TGTGCCAGCAGCTTGGAGGGCAGCGCCTACGAGCAGTACTTC | CASSLEGSAYEQYF
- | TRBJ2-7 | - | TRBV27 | TGTGCCAGCAGCTCGACTCGCGGGGTGAACCACAATGAGCAGTACTTC | CASSSTRGVNHNEQYF
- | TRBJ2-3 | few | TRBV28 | TGTGCCAGCAGTGCCCCGGGATTATATACGCAGTATTTT | CASSAPGLYTQYF
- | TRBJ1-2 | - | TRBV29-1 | TGCAGCGTTGGGGCAGGGGCCACCAACTATGGCTACACCTTC | CSVGAGATNYGYTF
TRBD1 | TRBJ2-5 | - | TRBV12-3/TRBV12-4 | TGTGCCAGCAGTTTAGCGGGACAGCGAAAGACCCAGTACTTC | CASSLAGQRKTQYF
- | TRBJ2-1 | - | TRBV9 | TGTGCCAGCAGCGTAGCTGGGGACACGTCCTACAATGAGCAGTTCTTC | CASSVAGDTSYNEQFF
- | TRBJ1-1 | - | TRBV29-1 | TGCAGCGTTGAGGTGGGCATGAACACTGAAGCTTTCTTT | CSVEVGMNTEAFF
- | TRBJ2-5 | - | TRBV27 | TGTGCCAGCAGTTTAGGGGATCACAGCAGGGAGACCCAGTACTTC | CASSLGDHSRETQYF
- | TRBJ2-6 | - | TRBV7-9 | TGTGCCAGCGGGGGGCCTCAGGGCTCTGGGGCCAACGTCCTGACTTTC | CASGGPQGSGANVLTF
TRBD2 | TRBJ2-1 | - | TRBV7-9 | TGTGCCAGCAGCAATCTAGCGGGGGGTTATAATGAGCAGTTCTTC | CASSNLAGGYNEQFF
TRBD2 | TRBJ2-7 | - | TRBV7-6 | TGTGCCAGCAGCTTAGAGTTGGCTAGCGGGACCTACAATGAGCAGTACTTC | CASSLELASGTYNEQYF
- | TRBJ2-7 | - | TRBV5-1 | TGCGCCAGCAGCCCCACTTACAGGGGAGGTGAGCAGTACTTC | CASSPTYRGGEQYF
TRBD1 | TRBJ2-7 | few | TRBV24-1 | TGTGCCACCAGTGATCCGGACAGGGGGAATCACGAGCAGTACTTC | CATSDPDRGNHEQYF
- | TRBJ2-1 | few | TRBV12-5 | TGTGCTAGTGGTTTGACCGTGGGTTACGAGCAGTTCTTC | CASGLTVGYEQFF
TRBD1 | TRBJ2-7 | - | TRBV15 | TGTGCCACCAGTGCGACAGGGGAAGCCTCCTACGAGCAGTACTTC | CATSATGEASYEQYF
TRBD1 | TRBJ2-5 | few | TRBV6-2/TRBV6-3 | TGTGCCAGCAGTTATCGCCTGGGACAGGGCTTCGCAGAGACCCAGTACTTC | CASSYRLGQGFAETQYF
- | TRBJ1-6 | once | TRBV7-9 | TGTGCCAGCAGCTTACTTGCGTCACCCAGCTCCTATAATTCACCCCTCCACTTT | CASSLLASPSSYNSPLHF
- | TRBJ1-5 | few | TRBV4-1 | TGCGCCAGCAGCCAAGACGCCTCCCGAAATCAGCCCCAGCATTTT | CASSQDASRNQPQHF
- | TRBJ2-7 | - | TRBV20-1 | TGCAGTGCTAGGGGCCGGAGTGCCTACGAGCAGTACTTC | CSARGRSAYEQYF
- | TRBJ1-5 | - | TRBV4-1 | TGCGCCAGCAGCCAAATCCGGGGCAATCAGCCCCAGCATTTT | CASSQIRGNQPQHF
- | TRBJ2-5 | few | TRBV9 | TGTGCCAGCAGCGTAGGACCCGTGAGGGAGACCCAGTACTTC | CASSVGPVRETQYF
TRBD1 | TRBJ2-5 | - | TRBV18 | TGTGCCAGCTCACCACCGAGGACAGGGGCGAGTTTGGAGACCCAGTACTTC | CASSPPRTGASLETQYF
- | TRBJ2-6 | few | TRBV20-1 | TGCAGTGCTAGAAGCTTGATGGGGTTAAACTCTGGGGCCAACGTCCTGACTTTC | CSARSLMGLNSGANVLTF
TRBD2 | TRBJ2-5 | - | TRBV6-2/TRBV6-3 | TGTGCCAGCAGGGACACTAGCGGGGGTCTTCGTCGGGAGCAGTACTTC | CASRDTSGGLRREQYF
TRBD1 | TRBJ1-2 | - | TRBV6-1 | TGTGCCAGCAGTGAAGCGGGGGCAGGGGGCTACTATGGCTACACCTTC | CASSEAGAGGYYGYTF
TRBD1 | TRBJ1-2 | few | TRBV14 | TGTGCCAGCAGCCAAGTAACAGGGGCCGGCTATGGCTACACCTTC | CASSQVTGAGYGYTF
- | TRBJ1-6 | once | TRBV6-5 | TGTGCCAGCAGTTACAGACGGAGTTATAATTCACCCCTCCACTTT | CASSYRRSYNSPLHF
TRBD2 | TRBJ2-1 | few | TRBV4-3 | TGCGCCAGCAGCCAATACTACGGGACTAGCGGGGACAATGAGCAGTTCTTC | CASSQYYGTSGDNEQFF
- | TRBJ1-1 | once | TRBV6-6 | TGTGCCAGCAGCATTGAACGGGGCCCAGGAGGCACTGAAGCTTTCTTT | CASSIERGPGGTEAFF
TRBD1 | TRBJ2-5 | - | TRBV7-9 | TGTGCCAGCAGCTCACCAGGGGGCTTTGGTGAGCAGTACTTC | CASSSPGGFGEQYF
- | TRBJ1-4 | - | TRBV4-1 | TGCGCCAGCAGCCAAGTAGGAATGGCCGATGAAAAACTGTTTTTT | CASSQVGMADEKLFF
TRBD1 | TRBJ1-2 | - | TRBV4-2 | TGTGCCAGCAGCCCGGGACAGGGAGAAATTGGCTACACCTTC | CASSPGQGEIGYTF
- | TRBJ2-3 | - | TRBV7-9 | TGTGCCAGCAGCTTTAGGCCGGGGAGAAGAACAGATACGCAGTATTTT | CASSFRPGRRTDTQYF
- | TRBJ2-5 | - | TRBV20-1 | TGCAGTGCTAGAGTATTACAGAACCAAGAGACCCAGTACTTC | CSARVLQNQETQYF
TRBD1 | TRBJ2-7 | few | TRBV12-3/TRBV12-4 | TGTGCCAGCACCACACAGGGACAGGGATCCTACGAGCAGTACTTC | CASTTQGQGSYEQYF
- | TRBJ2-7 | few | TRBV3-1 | TGTGCCAGCAGTCGGGGGGCGTCCTCCTACGAGCAGTACTTC | CASSRGASSYEQYF
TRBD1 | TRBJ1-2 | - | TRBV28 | TGTGCCAGCAGTTTGGGGGGGGCCACGACAGGGGGCGAATCCTATGGCTACACCTTC | CASSLGGATTGGESYGYTF
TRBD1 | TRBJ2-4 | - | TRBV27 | TGTGCCAGCAGTTTAATGACAGGGGGTGGGGACATTCAGTACTTC | CASSLMTGGGDIQYF
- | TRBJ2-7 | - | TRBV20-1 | TGCAGTGCTAGAGTATCCGGGACCTATAACGAGCAGTACTTC | CSARVSGTYNEQYF
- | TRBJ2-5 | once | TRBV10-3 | TGTGCCATCAGTAAGCGGACCGACGCTCAAGAGGCCCAGTACTTC | CAISKRTDAQEAQYF
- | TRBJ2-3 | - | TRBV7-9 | TGTGCCAGCAGCTTATCCAACCGCGGGAAAACAGATACGCAGTATTTT | CASSLSNRGKTDTQYF